This record looks at one T cell receptor (beta chain) sequence and its context. Its antigen is currently unknown. The data are from a study of long-term antiretroviral therapy in people with HIV. Overall study results and limits: Diversity went up after ART and still fell short of transplant donor controls. HIV repertoires showed narrower CDR3 length ranges than controls.

Everyone in the study who had HIV was treated in the United States. Each specimen consisted of 1-10 million cryopreserved PBMC prior to extraction of DNA. Trimming took off 2 bases at V and 2 bases at J, with 6 bases between the two ends. CDR1 and CDR2 (germline): SQVTM, ANQGSEA. The CDR3 spans 12 residues. Investigators performed immunoSEQ version v3.0 at survey level. Some clones are missing from TCRdb's copy, which holds only in-frame ones; the method was immunoSEQ multiplex PCR. The sample shows some 20,000 clones, 87% of them seen only once. The chain joins TRBV29-1 to TRBJ1-2; D not certain. Sample: unsorted PBMCs, taken 2.1 years after starting antiretroviral therapy. The source of this sequence is a man aged 18 to 30 with HIV. The CDR3 region has the DNA TGCAGCGTTGAAAAGGAAAACTATGGCTACACCTTC. Translated, it gives CSVEKENYGYTF. Complete variable domain (other parts from reference TRBV29-1 and TRBJ1-2): SAVISQKPSRDICQRGTSLTIQCQVDSQVTMMFWYRQQPGQSLTLIATANQGSEATYESGFVIDKFPISRPNLTFSTLTVSNMSPEDSSIYLCSVEKENYGYTFGSGTRLTVV.